This T cell receptor (beta chain) derives from a study of cytomegalovirus exposure and HLA in healthy donors. About the study: A later analysis reported the 130 or so validation repertoires used the same platform as the 500 to 800 first-cohort repertoires. Findings of the study overall: A subsequent analysis found that TCR clusters from the first cohort also tended to co-occur in the 120 validation repertoires, with about 94% of cluster scores above 0. Published work reported that the classifier diagnosed cytomegalovirus status with high specificity and sensitivity. Many donors shared some public TCRs, even though most TCR sequences were rare.

For this clone: What it recognizes is unknown.

In germline, CDR1 is MDHEN, CDR2 SYDVKM. This CDR3 comprises 16 residues. V lost 6 bases to trimming and J lost 5 bases; unmatched junction nucleotides: 13. Assay used: immunoSEQ multiplex PCR; TCRdb lists only in-frame clones, some missing. The table has 250,000 to 350,000 clones, approximately 88% seen once. The chain couples TRBV28 to TRBJ1-1; 9 bases map to TRBD1. The TCR was taken from a woman aged 18-30 years in good health and CMV-seronegative. Material for sequencing was PBMCs. CDR3 loop: CASSTWKRDRVTEAFF. The CDR3 DNA is TGTGCCAGCAGCACCTGGAAAAGGGACAGGGTGACTGAAGCTTTCTTT.